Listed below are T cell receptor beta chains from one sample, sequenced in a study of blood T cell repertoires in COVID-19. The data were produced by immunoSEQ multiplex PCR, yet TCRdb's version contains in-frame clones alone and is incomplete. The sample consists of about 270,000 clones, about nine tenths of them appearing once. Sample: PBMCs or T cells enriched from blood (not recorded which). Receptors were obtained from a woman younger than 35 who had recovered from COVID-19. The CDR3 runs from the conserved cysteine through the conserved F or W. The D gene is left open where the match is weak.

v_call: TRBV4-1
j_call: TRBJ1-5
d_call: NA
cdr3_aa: CASSLWELEPQHF
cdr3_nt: TGCGCCAGCAGCCTCTGGGAGTTGGAGCCCCAGCATTTT

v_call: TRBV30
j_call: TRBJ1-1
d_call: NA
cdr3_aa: CAWSVRRAEAFF
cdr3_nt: TGTGCCTGGAGTGTCAGGCGAGCTGAAGCTTTCTTT

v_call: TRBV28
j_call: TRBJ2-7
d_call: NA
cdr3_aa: CASGYGRRREQYF
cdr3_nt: TGTGCCAGTGGCTATGGACGGCGGAGGGAGCAGTACTTC

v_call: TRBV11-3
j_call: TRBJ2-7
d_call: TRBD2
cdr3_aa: CASSLEGLAAHEQYF
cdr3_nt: TGTGCCAGCAGCTTAGAGGGACTAGCGGCCCACGAGCAGTACTTC

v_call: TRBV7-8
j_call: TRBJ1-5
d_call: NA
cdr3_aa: CASSLEQDAVYQPQHF
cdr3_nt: TGTGCCAGCAGCTTAGAACAGGACGCAGTCTATCAGCCCCAGCATTTT

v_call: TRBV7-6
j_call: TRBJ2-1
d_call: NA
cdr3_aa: CASSSQADSYNEQFF
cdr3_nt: TGTGCCAGCAGCTCCCAAGCGGATTCCTACAATGAGCAGTTCTTC

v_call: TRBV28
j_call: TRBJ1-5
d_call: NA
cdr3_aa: CASRYSNQPQHF
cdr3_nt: TGTGCCAGCAGATATAGCAATCAGCCCCAGCATTTT

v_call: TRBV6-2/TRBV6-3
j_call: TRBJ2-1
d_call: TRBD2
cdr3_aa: CASSSRLAGGPNEQFF
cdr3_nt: TGTGCCAGCAGTTCCCGACTAGCGGGAGGACCTAATGAGCAGTTCTTC

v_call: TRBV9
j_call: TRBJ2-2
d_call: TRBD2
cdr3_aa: CASSDPSGGARGGELFF
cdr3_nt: TGTGCCAGCAGCGACCCTAGCGGGGGGGCGAGAGGCGGGGAGCTGTTTTTT

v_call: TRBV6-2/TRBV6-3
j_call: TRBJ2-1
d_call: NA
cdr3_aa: CASSYRGSAASYNEQFF
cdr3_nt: TGTGCCAGCAGTTACAGGGGAAGCGCGGCCTCCTACAATGAGCAGTTCTTC